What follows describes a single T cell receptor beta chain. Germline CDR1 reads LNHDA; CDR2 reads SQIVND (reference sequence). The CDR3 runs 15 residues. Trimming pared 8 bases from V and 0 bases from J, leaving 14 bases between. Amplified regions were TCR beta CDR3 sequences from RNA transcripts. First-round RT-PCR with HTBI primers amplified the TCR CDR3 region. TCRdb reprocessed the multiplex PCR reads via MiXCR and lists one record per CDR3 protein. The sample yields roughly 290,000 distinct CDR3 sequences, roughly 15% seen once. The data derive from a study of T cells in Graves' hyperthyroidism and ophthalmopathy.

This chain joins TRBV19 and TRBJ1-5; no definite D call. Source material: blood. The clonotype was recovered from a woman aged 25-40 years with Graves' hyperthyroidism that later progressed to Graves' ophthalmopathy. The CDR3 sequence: CASSRVTSSNQPQHF. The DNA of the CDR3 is TGTGCCAGTTCCCGGGTGACAAGTAGCAATCAGCCCCAGCATTTT.